Sequencing of this T cell receptor (beta chain) was carried out in a study of CD8 T cells in Susac syndrome. Sequencing of TCR beta, carried out with a high-throughput approach, was applied to CD8+ and CD4+ T cells from the blood. The patients who served as multiple sclerosis controls were treatment-naive and had stable or active relapsing-remitting disease that fulfilled the revised McDonald criteria. Purification of the CD8+ and CD4+ T cells relied on negative isolation, and TEMRA cells underwent FACS enrichment. RNA totalling roughly 0.45 to 1 ug underwent reverse transcription with random hexamers. Amplification of TCR beta CDR3 spanned 54 Vbeta and 13 Jbeta via immunoSEQ multiplex PCR. Using its own MiXCR run on the immunoSEQ multiplex PCR reads, TCRdb lists one record per CDR3 protein. Among about 250,000 distinct CDR3 sequences listed, 93% were seen once. V lost 6 bases and J 2 bases, leaving 10 bases between the germline ends. The germline gives CDR1 SEHNR, CDR2 FQNEAQ (reference sequence). The CDR3 runs 13 residues.

This clonotype was observed a few times. The chain uses TRBV7-9 and TRBJ1-1; D is possibly TRBD1 (5 bases). The specimen sequenced was CD4+ T cells from PBMCs. This clonotype was obtained from a human donor with multiple sclerosis. The CDR3 is CASSRGGNTEAFF. In DNA, the CDR3 is TGTGCCAGCAGTCGTGGGGGAAACACTGAAGCTTTCTTT.